These 26 T cell receptor beta chains were sequenced from one sample in a study of blood T cell repertoires in COVID-19. TCRdb's table, derived via immunoSEQ multiplex PCR, lists solely in-frame clones and lacks some. The data contain about 81,000 clones, 89% of them singletons. The sequencing input was peripheral blood. The receptors stem from a man between 70 and 80 years old with active or convalescent COVID-19.

V is TRBV4-2 and J is TRBJ1-2, with 10 bases matching TRBD1. CDR1 is LGHNA, CDR2 YNFKEQ, per germline. The CDR3 contains 19 residues. V lost 0 bases to trimming and J lost 4 bases; unmatched junction nucleotides: 14. This CDR3 is CASSQDRGGQGSLRYGYTF. CDR3 DNA sequence: TGTGCCAGCAGCCAAGATCGAGGGGGACAGGGGTCGCTCCGCTATGGCTACACCTTC.

This clone was detected only once. V usage is TRBV4-1 and J usage is TRBJ1-6; 9 bases map to TRBD1. Per the germline V gene, CDR1 is MGHRA and CDR2 is YSYEKL. This CDR3 spans 15 amino acids. Trimming took 5 bases from V and 7 from J; bases not matched to a gene: 6. CDR3 sequence (DNA): TGCGCCAGCAGCTTTAACAGGGGGCAGAATTCACCCCTCCACTTT. Its protein product is CASSFNRGQNSPLHF.

This chain uses TRBV5-4 with TRBJ1-2; TRBD1 matches at 8 bases. There are 13 residues in the CDR3. The V segment lost 0 bases and the J segment 8 bases; nucleotides outside the gene matches: 3. CDR1 and CDR2 (germline): SGHNT, YYREEE (reference sequence). The DNA for the CDR3 is TGTGCCAGCAGCTTGGCCGGGACAGGCGGCTACACCTTC. It translates to CASSLAGTGGYTF. The full variable domain, in which reference TRBV5-4 and TRBJ1-2 provide the parts outside the CDR3, is ETGVTQSPTHLIKTRGQQVTLRCSSQSGHNTVSWYQQALGQGPQFIFQYYREEENGRGNFPPRFSGLQFPNYSSELNVNALELDDSALYLCASSLAGTGGYTFGSGTRLTVV.

This clone was seen a single time. V and J are TRBV30 and TRBJ1-4; TRBD1 is a possible D gene (5 bases). The ends were cut back, 4 bases at V and 8 bases at J, with 14 bases in the middle. This CDR3 region has 13 residues. In germline, CDR1 is GTSNPN, CDR2 SVGIG (reference sequence). The CDR3 region is CAWNQARGEKLFF. In nucleotides, the CDR3 is TGTGCCTGGAACCAGGCCCGGGGGGAAAAACTGTTTTTT. Using reference TRBV30 and TRBJ1-4 for the parts outside the CDR3, the full variable domain is SQTIHQWPATLVQPVGSPLSLECTVEGTSNPNLYWYRQAAGRGLQLLFYSVGIGQISSEVPQNLSASRPQDRQFILSSKKLLLSDSGFYLCAWNQARGEKLFFGSGTQLSVL.

The V gene is TRBV6-2 or TRBV6-3, the J gene TRBJ2-3, with 14 positions matching TRBD2. This CDR3 region has 17 residues. J gave up 8 bases and V 4 bases, and 11 bases lay outside the gene matches. Germline V gene lookup returns CDR1 MNHEY and CDR2 SVGEGT. CDR3 in amino acids: CASSFLGTSGGAPTQYF. CDR3 sequence (DNA): TGTGCCAGCAGTTTTTTGGGGACTAGCGGGGGAGCCCCTACGCAGTATTTT.

The chain combines TRBV19 with TRBJ2-7; tentative D call: TRBD1 (5 bases). Germline V gene sequence: CDR1 LNHDA, CDR2 SQIVND (reference sequence). The CDR3 sequence is 14 residues long. The germline V and J ends were trimmed by 3 bases and 6 bases, with 15 bases remaining between them. The CDR3 DNA reads as TGTGCCAGTAGTATCCAGGGCAGTCGGTCCGAGCAGTACTTC. Encoded protein: CASSIQGSRSEQYF. The whole variable domain, filled in from reference TRBV19 and TRBJ2-7, reads DGGITQSPKYLFRKEGQNVTLSCEQNLNHDAMYWYRQDPGQGLRLIYYSQIVNDFQKGDIAEGYSVSREKKESFPLTVTSAQKNPTAFYLCASSIQGSRSEQYFGPGTRLTVT.

This chain uses TRBV6-1 with TRBJ1-1, with 7 bases aligning to TRBD1. The germline CDR1 and CDR2 sequences are MNHNS and SASEGT. The CDR3 totals 15 residues. J gave up 6 bases and V 0 bases, and 7 bases lay outside the gene matches. For the CDR3, the DNA is TGTGCCAGCAGTGAAGCGCTTCGAGGGGGCCCTGAAGCTTTCTTT. It encodes CASSEALRGGPEAFF.

This sequence joins TRBV25-1 and TRBJ1-1, with 10 bases lining up with TRBD1. Germline CDR1 reads MGHDK; CDR2 reads SYGVNS. V trimming: 6 bases; J trimming: 12 bases; junction bases outside the gene matches: 7. The CDR3 extends over 12 amino acids. This chain's CDR3 is CASSPGQGGTFF. As DNA, the CDR3 is TGTGCCAGCAGCCCCGGACAGGGGGGAACTTTCTTT.

The chain links TRBV5-1 to TRBJ2-3; D might be TRBD2 (5 bases). The germline V gene encodes CDR1 SGHRS and CDR2 YFSETQ. The V and J ends lost 0 bases and 0 bases respectively, with 5 bases between them. The CDR3 spans 14 residues. The CDR3 is CASSLGTSTDTQYF. The CDR3 DNA sequence: TGCGCCAGCAGCTTGGGGACTAGCACAGATACGCAGTATTTT. Looking up the rest from reference TRBV5-1 and TRBJ2-3 gives the full variable domain: KAGVTQTPRYLIKTRGQQVTLSCSPISGHRSVSWYQQTPGQGLQFLFEYFSETQRNKGNFPGRFSGRQFSNSRSEMNVSTLELGDSALYLCASSLGTSTDTQYFGPGTRLTVL.

The chain employs TRBV30 and TRBJ2-5; possibly TRBD1 for D (6 bases). V was cut by 3 bases and J by 2 bases, with 13 bases left in between. CDR1 and CDR2 from the germline V gene are GTSNPN and SVGIG (reference sequence). This CDR3 is 14 amino acids long. This CDR3 reads CAWRLRGTQETQYF. For the CDR3, the DNA is TGTGCCTGGAGGCTCAGGGGAACTCAAGAGACCCAGTACTTC.

This chain uses TRBV3-1 (or the pseudogene TRBV3-2) with TRBJ2-7; D unclear. Germline-derived CDR1 and CDR2 are LGHDT and YNNKEL (reference sequence). CDR3 length equals 15 residues. V lost 1 base and J 0 bases, leaving 10 bases between the germline ends. CDR3 in amino acids: CASSQGAGISYEQYF. DNA of the CDR3: TGTGCCAGCAGCCAAGGCGCAGGAATCTCCTACGAGCAGTACTTC.

The V and J genes are TRBV6-5 and TRBJ1-4, with 7 bases identical to TRBD1. CDR3 length equals 15 residues. V dropped 5 bases and J dropped 8; count of bases not matched to a gene: 11. Germline assignment: CDR1 MNHEY and CDR2 SVGAGI. CDR3 DNA sequence: TGTGCCAGCAGTACCGTGACAGGGCTCACGGAAAAACTGTTTTTT. Its protein product is CASSTVTGLTEKLFF.

The rearrangement joins TRBV6-2 or TRBV6-3 to TRBJ1-5, with TRBD1 matching over 10 bases. CDR3 length: 15 amino acids. CDR1 and CDR2 from the germline V gene are MNHEY and SVGEGT. V lost 6 bases and J lost 4; bases outside the gene matches: 6. In nucleotides, the CDR3 is TGTGCCAGCAGCCCCGGGACAGGGGATAATCAGCCCCAGCATTTT. This translates into CASSPGTGDNQPQHF.

The chain employs TRBV4-3 and TRBJ1-1, with D unresolved. This CDR3 is built from 15 residues. Trimming cost V 0 bases and J 1 base, with 9 bases left between them. Germline-derived CDR1 and CDR2 are LGHNA and YSLEER. The CDR3 sequence is CASSQDGFGNTEAFF. The CDR3 bases are TGCGCCAGCAGCCAAGATGGTTTCGGGAACACTGAAGCTTTCTTT.

This clone appeared a single time. The chain carries TRBV18 and TRBJ1-2; 7 bases map to TRBD1. V lost 3 bases to trimming and J lost 8 bases; unmatched junction nucleotides: 9. Germline assignment: CDR1 KGHSH and CDR2 LQKENI. This CDR3 is 14 amino acids long. The CDR3: CASSPRQGGYGYTF. DNA for the CDR3: TGTGCCAGCTCACCGAGACAGGGCGGTTACGGCTACACCTTC.

Only one count was recorded for this clone. The genes are TRBV2 and TRBJ1-2; D is perhaps TRBD1 (6 bases). The V gene's germline CDR1 is SNHLY and CDR2 FYNNEI. The germline V and J ends were trimmed by 3 bases and 5 bases, with 10 bases remaining between them. The CDR3 contains 13 residues. CDR3 nucleotides: TGTGCCAGCAGTGACGAGACAGGATATGGCTACACCTTC. It is translated as CASSDETGYGYTF.

The chain carries TRBV4-3 and TRBJ2-1, with a tentative D call TRBD1 (6 bases). The germline V gene has CDR1 LGHNA and CDR2 YSLEER. The CDR3 is 16 amino acids. The germline V and J ends were trimmed by 0 bases and 10 bases, with 19 bases remaining between them. CDR3 DNA: TGCGCCAGCAGCCAAGACTCAGGCGGACAGTTCTGGGAGCAGTTCTTC. Its protein product is CASSQDSGGQFWEQFF.

The chain links TRBV27 to TRBJ1-6; 12 bases are shared with TRBD1. With 6 bases clipped from V and 10 bases from J, the junction kept 13 bases outside the gene matches. CDR3 size: 17 residues. The V gene's germline CDR1 is MNHEY and CDR2 SMNVEV (reference sequence). The CDR3 region has the DNA TGTGCCAGCAGCTCCGACGGGGACAGGGGGCCTTACTCACCCCTCCACTTT. Translated, it gives CASSSDGDRGPYSPLHF.

The chain carries TRBV5-1 and TRBJ2-2; D gene unclear. Trimming shortened V by 3 bases and J by 4 bases, and 16 bases separated the two germline ends. Germline CDR1 reads SGHRS; CDR2 reads YFSETQ. CDR3 length equals 16 residues. The CDR3 DNA is TGCGCCAGCAGCTCCGACACCCCGTCGTTCACCGGGGAGCTGTTTTTT. Translated, it gives CASSSDTPSFTGELFF.

Written as DNA, the CDR3 is TGTGCCAGCGCCCCTCACGCAGGGAACTCCTACGAGCAGTACTTC. Residues: CASAPHAGNSYEQYF. The V call is TRBV27, the J call TRBJ2-7, with TRBD1 as a possible D gene (5 bases). V lost 8 bases to trimming and J lost 0 bases, with 17 bases between them. The CDR3 length is 15 residues. CDR1 is MNHEY, CDR2 SMNVEV, per germline (reference sequence).

This chain connects TRBV9 to TRBJ2-5, with D perhaps TRBD1 (5 bases). V was pared by 0 bases and J by 2 bases, with 8 bases between. Per germline, CDR1 SGDLS and CDR2 YYNGEE. The CDR3 is 14 residues long. The CDR3 DNA reads TGTGCCAGCAGCGTAGGCAGGGCTCAAGAGACCCAGTACTTC. Amino acids: CASSVGRAQETQYF.

This clone was counted a single time. The chain is built from TRBV30 and TRBJ2-5, with 7 bases that match TRBD1. Trimming at V came to 0 bases and at J to 5 bases, leaving 9 bases not matched to a gene. The CDR3 has 15 amino acids. CDR1 is GTSNPN and CDR2 is SVGIG in the germline V gene (reference sequence). The chain's CDR3 is CAWSVPRGLFETQYF. The CDR3 coding sequence is TGTGCCTGGAGTGTACCCAGGGGGTTATTCGAGACCCAGTACTTC.

The chain carries TRBV5-1 and TRBJ2-5, with TRBD2 matching 7 bases. Germline V gene lookup returns CDR1 SGHRS and CDR2 YFSETQ. Unmatched junction bases numbered 5, after V lost 1 base and J lost 2 bases. The CDR3 loop spans 15 amino acids. DNA for the CDR3: TGCGCCAGCAGCTTGAACGGGGGGATTCAAGAGACCCAGTACTTC. This sequence encodes CASSLNGGIQETQYF.

The rearrangement joins TRBV6-5 to TRBJ1-1, with D unresolved. From germline, CDR1 is MNHEY and CDR2 SVGAGI. V lost 0 bases to trimming and J lost 8 bases, with 7 bases between them. There are 12 residues in the CDR3. The CDR3 coding sequence is TGTGCCAGCAGTTACTCGAAGAGGGAAGCTTTCTTT. Translated, it gives CASSYSKREAFF.

This clone was detected only once. The chain is built from TRBV5-1 and TRBJ2-3; the D gene is possibly TRBD1 (6 bases). Germline CDR1 and CDR2: SGHRS and YFSETQ. The CDR3 spans 14 residues. V was clipped by 5 bases and J by 0 bases, with 10 bases between them. As DNA, the CDR3 is TGCGCCAGCAGGGACAGTACTAGCACAGATACGCAGTATTTT. Translation: CASRDSTSTDTQYF.

The chain links TRBV7-8 to TRBJ1-6; D perhaps matches TRBD1 (5 bases). The CDR3 consists of 16 residues. V lost 4 bases to trimming and J lost 7 bases, with 17 bases between them. Germline CDR1 SGHVS, CDR2 FQNEAQ. The CDR3 protein is CASSSRRQPGNSPLHF. DNA for the CDR3: TGTGCCAGCAGCTCACGACGACAGCCAGGGAATTCACCCCTCCACTTT.